These 14 T cell receptor beta chains originate from one sample sequenced in a study of shared clonotypes between healthy human individuals (dated by TCRdb to 2020 to 2021). CD8 naive samples consisted of CD45RO-negative cells that were positively selected for CCR7, yielding a CD45RA+CCR7+ population without TemRA cells. The library was made by the immunoSEQ multiplex PCR assay. Sourced from immuneACCESS, this table was stored by TCRdb with only in-frame sequences that have V and J called. A share of the clones is absent; for the studies checked, an unresolved V gene accounts for under half, and the remainder has no known explanation. The sample data list about 2.2 million clones, and 85% to 95% of these were observed just once. Of the sample, 1.7% falls within the top ten clones. The source material was naive CD8+ T cells from PBMCs. Interpreted using the paper, the cell subset or site label stands for: CD45RA+CCR7+. These receptors all come from a young man in good health. Some clones in this sample may be carry-over from other donors' samples.

Points on this clone: Other DNA sequences in this specimen translate into the identical CDR3. The chain joins TRBV4-2 to TRBJ1-1; D unclear. This CDR3 comprises 14 residues. V lost 0 bases to trimming and J lost 1 base, with 6 bases between them. CDR1 is LGHNA, CDR2 YNFKEQ, per germline. The CDR3 spells CASSQDSRNTEAFF. DNA for the CDR3: TGTGCCAGCAGCCAAGATTCCCGGAACACTGAAGCTTTCTTT.

CDR3: CASSLIGAMIGNEQFF. As DNA, the CDR3 is TGTGCCAGCAGCTTAATCGGAGCAATGATTGGGAATGAGCAGTTCTTC. V usage is TRBV7-2 and J usage is TRBJ2-1; D is ambiguous. The V gene's germline CDR1 is SGHTA and CDR2 FQGNSA. The ends were cut back, 2 bases at V and 7 bases at J, with 18 bases in the middle. The CDR3 is 16 amino acids. Using reference TRBV7-2 and TRBJ2-1 for the parts outside the CDR3, the full variable domain is GAGVSQSPSNKVTEKGKDVELRCDPISGHTALYWYRQSLGQGLEFLIYFQGNSAPDKSGLPSDRFSAERTGGSVSTLTIQRTQQEDSAVYLCASSLIGAMIGNEQFFGPGTRLTVL.

The rearrangement links TRBV9 to TRBJ2-7; 7 nucleotides agree with TRBD2. The CDR3 loop spans 15 amino acids. The germline gives CDR1 SGDLS, CDR2 YYNGEE. Trimming removed 5 bases from V and 0 bases from J; junction bases left unmatched: 8. CDR3 sequence reads: CASSIAGDHSYEQYF. The CDR3 DNA reads TGTGCCAGCAGTATTGCGGGAGACCACTCCTACGAGCAGTACTTC.

The CDR3 DNA is TGTGCCACCGCCTCCTACAGGGGGCTAGGGCAGCCCCAGCATTTT. Protein sequence: CATASYRGLGQPQHF. The chain has TRBV6-5 and TRBJ1-5; 9 positions agree with TRBD1. Germline V gene sequence: CDR1 MNHEY, CDR2 SVGAGI. V lost 10 bases and J lost 7; bases outside the gene matches: 14. The CDR3 runs 15 residues.

The genes are TRBV29-1 and TRBJ1-1, with TRBD1 matching 7 bases. CDR1 and CDR2 (germline): SQVTM, ANQGSEA. The CDR3 length is 13 residues. Unmatched junction bases numbered 6, after V lost 2 bases and J lost 6 bases. The chain's CDR3 is CSVEPGGRSEAFF. CDR3 in DNA: TGCAGCGTTGAACCAGGGGGTCGGTCTGAAGCTTTCTTT.

Regarding this clone: Other DNA sequences within the sample encode an identical CDR3. The V call is TRBV28, the J call TRBJ1-1; D is perhaps TRBD1 (5 bases). The CDR3 loop spans 14 amino acids. The germline V gene has CDR1 MDHEN and CDR2 SYDVKM. V shed 2 bases and J shed 1 base, with 8 bases lying between them. The DNA of the CDR3 is TGTGCCAGCAGTTTAGTGGGGGGGAACACTGAAGCTTTCTTT. It is translated as CASSLVGGNTEAFF.

CDR3 sequence reads: CASSSWENTGELFF. The DNA of the CDR3 is TGTGCCAGCAGTTCCTGGGAGAACACCGGGGAGCTGTTTTTT. The chain has TRBV6-6 and TRBJ2-2; no clear D gene. Germline assignment: CDR1 MNHNY and CDR2 SVGAGI (reference sequence). CDR3 length: 14 amino acids. The V and J ends lost 4 bases and 1 base respectively, with 7 bases between them.

The V call is TRBV28, the J call TRBJ2-5; weak D call: TRBD2 (5 bases). The CDR3 runs to 12 residues. V lost 9 bases and J 2 bases, leaving 10 bases between the germline ends. Germline CDR1 MDHEN, CDR2 SYDVKM. CDR3 sequence reads: CASGRGQETQYF. DNA of the CDR3: TGTGCCAGTGGACGGGGTCAAGAGACCCAGTACTTC.

The DNA for the CDR3 is TGTGCCAGCAGCGTAGCCATGACGGGGGTAGCGCCTCACAATGAGCAGTTCTTC. Translation: CASSVAMTGVAPHNEQFF. This sequence joins TRBV9 and TRBJ2-1, with D tentatively TRBD2 (6 bases). The CDR3 covers 18 residues. The V and J ends lost 0 bases and 5 bases respectively, with 21 bases between them. In germline, CDR1 is SGDLS, CDR2 YYNGEE.

The rearrangement uses TRBV28 and TRBJ2-5, with 9 nucleotides matching TRBD1. Germline lookup yields CDR1 MDHEN and CDR2 SYDVKM. The trim removed 4 bases at V and 3 bases at J, leaving 6 bases unmatched. This CDR3 spans 15 amino acids. The CDR3 protein is CASSSGQGEEETQYF. Here the CDR3 DNA reads TGTGCCAGCAGTTCGGGACAGGGAGAGGAAGAGACCCAGTACTTC.

The chain's CDR3 is CASSGEAGGLFF. CDR3 DNA: TGTGCCAGCAGCGGCGAAGCGGGGGGGCTGTTTTTT. The V and J genes are TRBV7-6 and TRBJ1-4; weak D call: TRBD1 (5 bases). CDR3 length: 12 residues. Germline V gene sequence: CDR1 SGHVS, CDR2 FNYEAQ. Trimming pared 5 bases from V and 14 bases from J, leaving 15 bases between.

The chain employs TRBV6-5 and TRBJ2-7; D ambiguous. Trimming pared 0 bases from V and 3 bases from J, leaving 9 bases between. Looked up from germline, CDR1 is MNHEY and CDR2 is SVGAGI. The CDR3 consists of 14 residues. The CDR3, as DNA: TGTGCCAGCAGTTACTCCCTTCCCCACTACGAGCAGTACTTC. Amino acids: CASSYSLPHYEQYF.

This clone was seen only once. The chain joins TRBV4-1 to TRBJ1-1; 9 nucleotides line up with TRBD1. Germline-derived CDR1 and CDR2 are MGHRA and YSYEKL. CDR3 length: 17 amino acids. J gave up 0 bases and V 3 bases, and 8 bases lay outside the gene matches. CDR3 bases: TGCGCCAGCAGCCACCCCCGGACAGGGGAGTTGAACACTGAAGCTTTCTTT. This encodes CASSHPRTGELNTEAFF.

The chain combines TRBV7-9 with TRBJ1-4; no clear D. V was trimmed by 2 bases and J by 8 bases, leaving 9 bases between them. The CDR3 runs to 13 residues. The germline V gene has CDR1 SEHNR and CDR2 FQNEAQ (reference sequence). Here the CDR3 reads CASSLYGEEKLFF. CDR3 nucleotides: TGTGCCAGCAGCTTATACGGGGAAGAAAAACTGTTTTTT.